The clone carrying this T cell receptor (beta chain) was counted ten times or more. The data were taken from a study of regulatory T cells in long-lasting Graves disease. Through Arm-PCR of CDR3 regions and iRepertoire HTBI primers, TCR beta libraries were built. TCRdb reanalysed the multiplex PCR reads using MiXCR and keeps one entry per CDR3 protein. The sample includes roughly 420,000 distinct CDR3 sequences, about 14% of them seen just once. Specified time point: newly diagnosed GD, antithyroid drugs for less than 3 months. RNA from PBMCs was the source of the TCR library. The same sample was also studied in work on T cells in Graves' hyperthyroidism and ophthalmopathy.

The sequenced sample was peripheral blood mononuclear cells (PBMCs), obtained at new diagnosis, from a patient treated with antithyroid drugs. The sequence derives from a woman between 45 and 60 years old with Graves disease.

The CDR3 protein is CAGSTGGQGDTQYF. CDR3 DNA: TGTGCCGGCTCGACAGGGGGGCAGGGAGATACGCAGTATTTT. The gene calls are TRBV7-9 and TRBJ2-3; 9 bases fit TRBD1. In germline, CDR1 is SEHNR, CDR2 FQNEAQ (reference sequence). The CDR3 runs to 14 residues. The ends lost 11 bases at V and 5 bases at J; junction bases unmatched: 11.